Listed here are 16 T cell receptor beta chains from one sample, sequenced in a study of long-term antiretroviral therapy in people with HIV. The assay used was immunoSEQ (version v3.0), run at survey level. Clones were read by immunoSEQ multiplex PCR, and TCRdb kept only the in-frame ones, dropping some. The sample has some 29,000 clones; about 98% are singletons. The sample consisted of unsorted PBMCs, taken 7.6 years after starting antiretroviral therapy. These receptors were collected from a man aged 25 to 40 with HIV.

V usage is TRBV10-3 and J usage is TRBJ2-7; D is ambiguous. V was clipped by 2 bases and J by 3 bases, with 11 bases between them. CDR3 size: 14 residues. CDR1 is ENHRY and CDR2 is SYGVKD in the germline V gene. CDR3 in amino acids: CAISEGNPYYEQYF. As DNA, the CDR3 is TGTGCCATCAGTGAGGGAAATCCCTACTACGAGCAGTACTTC.

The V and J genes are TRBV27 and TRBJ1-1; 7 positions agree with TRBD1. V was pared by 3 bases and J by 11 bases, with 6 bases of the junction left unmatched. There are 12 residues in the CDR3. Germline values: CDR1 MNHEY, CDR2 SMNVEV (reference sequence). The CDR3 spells CASSFPTGKAFF. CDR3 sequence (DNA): TGTGCCAGCAGTTTCCCGACAGGGAAGGCTTTCTTT.

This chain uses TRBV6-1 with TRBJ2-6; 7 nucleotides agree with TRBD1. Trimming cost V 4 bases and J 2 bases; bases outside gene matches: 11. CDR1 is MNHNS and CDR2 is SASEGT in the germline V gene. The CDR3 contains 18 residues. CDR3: CASSGRDRVTPGANVLTF. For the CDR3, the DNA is TGTGCCAGCAGTGGCCGGGACAGAGTTACCCCTGGGGCCAACGTCCTGACTTTC.

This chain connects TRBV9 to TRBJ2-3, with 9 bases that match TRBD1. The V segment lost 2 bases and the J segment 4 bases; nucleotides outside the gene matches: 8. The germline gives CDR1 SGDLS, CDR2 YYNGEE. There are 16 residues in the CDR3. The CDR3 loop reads CASSVEGTGYADTQYF. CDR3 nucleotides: TGTGCCAGCAGCGTGGAAGGGACAGGGTACGCAGATACGCAGTATTTT. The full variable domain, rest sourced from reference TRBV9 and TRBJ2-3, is DSGVTQTPKHLITATGQRVTLRCSPRSGDLSVYWYQQSLDQGLQFLIQYYNGEERAKGNILERFSAQQFPDLHSELNLSSLELGDSALYFCASSVEGTGYADTQYFGPGTRLTVL.

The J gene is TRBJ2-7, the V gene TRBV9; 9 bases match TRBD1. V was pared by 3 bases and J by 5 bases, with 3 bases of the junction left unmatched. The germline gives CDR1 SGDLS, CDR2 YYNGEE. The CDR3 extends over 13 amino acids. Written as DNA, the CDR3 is TGTGCCAGCAGCGCTGGACAGGGGAACGAGCAGTACTTC. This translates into CASSAGQGNEQYF.

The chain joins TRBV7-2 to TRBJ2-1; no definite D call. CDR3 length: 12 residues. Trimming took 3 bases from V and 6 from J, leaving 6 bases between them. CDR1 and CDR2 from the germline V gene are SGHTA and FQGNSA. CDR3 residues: CASSFGPNEQFF. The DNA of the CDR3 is TGTGCCAGCAGCTTCGGCCCCAATGAGCAGTTCTTC.

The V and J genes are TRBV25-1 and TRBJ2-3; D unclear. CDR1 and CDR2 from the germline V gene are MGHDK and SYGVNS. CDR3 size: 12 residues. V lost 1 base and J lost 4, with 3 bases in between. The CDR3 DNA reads TGTGCCAGCAGTGAATTGGCAGATACGCAGTATTTT. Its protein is CASSELADTQYF.

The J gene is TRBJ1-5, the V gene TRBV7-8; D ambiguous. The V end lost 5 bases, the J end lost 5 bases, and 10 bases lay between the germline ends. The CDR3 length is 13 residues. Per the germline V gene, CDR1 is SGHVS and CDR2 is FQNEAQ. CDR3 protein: CASSRGVDQPQHF. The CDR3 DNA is TGTGCCAGCAGCCGAGGAGTTGATCAGCCCCAGCATTTT.

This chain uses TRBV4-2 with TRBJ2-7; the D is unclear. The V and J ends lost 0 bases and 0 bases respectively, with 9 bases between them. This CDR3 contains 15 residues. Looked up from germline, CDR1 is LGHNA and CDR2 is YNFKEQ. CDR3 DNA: TGTGCCAGCAGCCAAGAAGAGTACACCTCCTACGAGCAGTACTTC. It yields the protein CASSQEEYTSYEQYF.

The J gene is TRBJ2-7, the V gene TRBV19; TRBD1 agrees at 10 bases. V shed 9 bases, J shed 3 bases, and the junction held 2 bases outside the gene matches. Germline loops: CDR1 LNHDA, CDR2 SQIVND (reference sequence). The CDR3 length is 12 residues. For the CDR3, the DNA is TGTGCCAGCGGGGACAGGGGCTACGAGCAGTACTTC. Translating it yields CASGDRGYEQYF.

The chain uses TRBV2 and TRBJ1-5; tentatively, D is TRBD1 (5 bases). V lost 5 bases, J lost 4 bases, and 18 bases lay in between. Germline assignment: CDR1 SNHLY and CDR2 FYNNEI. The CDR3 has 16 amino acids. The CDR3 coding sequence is TGTGCCAGCAGTAATACCCGGGCAGGGAGAAATCAGCCCCAGCATTTT. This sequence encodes CASSNTRAGRNQPQHF.

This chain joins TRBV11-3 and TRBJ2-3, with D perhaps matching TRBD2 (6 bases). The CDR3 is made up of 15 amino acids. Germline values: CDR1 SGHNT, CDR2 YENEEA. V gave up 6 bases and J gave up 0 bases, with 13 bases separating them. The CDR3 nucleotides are TGTGCCAGCAGTTCGGGACTGGACAGCACAGATACGCAGTATTTT. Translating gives CASSSGLDSTDTQYF.

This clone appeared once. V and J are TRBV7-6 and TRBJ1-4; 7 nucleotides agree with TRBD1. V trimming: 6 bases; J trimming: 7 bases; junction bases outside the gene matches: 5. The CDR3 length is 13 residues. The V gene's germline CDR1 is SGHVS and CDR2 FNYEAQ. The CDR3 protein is CASSHRGIEKLFF. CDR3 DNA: TGTGCCAGCAGTCACAGGGGAATTGAAAAACTGTTTTTT. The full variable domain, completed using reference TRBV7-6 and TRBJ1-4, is GAGVSQSPRYKVTKRGQDVALRCDPISGHVSLYWYRQALGQGPEFLTYFNYEAQQDKSGLPNDRFSAERPEGSISTLTIQRTEQRDSAMYRCASSHRGIEKLFFGSGTQLSVL.

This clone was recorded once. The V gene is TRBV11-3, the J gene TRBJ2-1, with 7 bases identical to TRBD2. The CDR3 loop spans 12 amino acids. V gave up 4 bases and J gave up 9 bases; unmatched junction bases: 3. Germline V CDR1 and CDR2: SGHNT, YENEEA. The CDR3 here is CASSSPSGEQFF. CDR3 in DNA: TGTGCCAGCAGCTCCCCTAGCGGTGAGCAGTTCTTC.

CDR3 nucleotides: TGCGCCAGCAGCCCCTCGCCAGGGGGAGAGGCTGAAGCTTTCTTT. This gives the protein CASSPSPGGEAEAFF. The chain carries TRBV5-1 and TRBJ1-1, with 7 positions matching TRBD1. There are 15 residues in the CDR3. Unmatched junction bases numbered 12, after V lost 4 bases and J lost 6 bases. The germline V gene encodes CDR1 SGHRS and CDR2 YFSETQ.

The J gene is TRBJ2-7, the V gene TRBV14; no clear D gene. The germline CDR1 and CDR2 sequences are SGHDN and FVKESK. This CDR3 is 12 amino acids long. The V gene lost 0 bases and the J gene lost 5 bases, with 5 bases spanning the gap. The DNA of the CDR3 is TGTGCCAGCAGCCAAGAACCCGACGAGCAGTACTTC. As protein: CASSQEPDEQYF.